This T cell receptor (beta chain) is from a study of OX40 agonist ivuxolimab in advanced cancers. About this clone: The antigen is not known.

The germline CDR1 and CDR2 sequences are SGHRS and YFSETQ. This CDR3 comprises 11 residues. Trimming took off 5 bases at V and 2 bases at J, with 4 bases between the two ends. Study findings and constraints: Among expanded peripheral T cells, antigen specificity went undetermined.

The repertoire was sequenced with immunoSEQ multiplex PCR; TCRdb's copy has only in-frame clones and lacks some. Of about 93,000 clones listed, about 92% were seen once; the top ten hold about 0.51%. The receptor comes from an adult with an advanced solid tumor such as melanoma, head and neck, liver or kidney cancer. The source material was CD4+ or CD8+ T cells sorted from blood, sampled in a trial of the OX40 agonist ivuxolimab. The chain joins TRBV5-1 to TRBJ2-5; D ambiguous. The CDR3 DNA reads TGCGCCAGCAGAAAACAAGAGACCCAGTACTTC. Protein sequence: CASRKQETQYF.